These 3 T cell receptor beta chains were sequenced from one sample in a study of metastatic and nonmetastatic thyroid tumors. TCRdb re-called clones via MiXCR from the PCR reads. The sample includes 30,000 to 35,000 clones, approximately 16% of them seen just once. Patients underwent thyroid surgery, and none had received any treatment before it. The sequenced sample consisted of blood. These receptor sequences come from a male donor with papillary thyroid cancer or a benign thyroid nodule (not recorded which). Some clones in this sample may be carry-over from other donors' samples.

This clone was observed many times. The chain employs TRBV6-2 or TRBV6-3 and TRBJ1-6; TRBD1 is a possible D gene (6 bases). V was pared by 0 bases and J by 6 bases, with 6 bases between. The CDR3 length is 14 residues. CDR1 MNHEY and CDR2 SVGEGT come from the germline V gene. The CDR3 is CASSYSGGNSPLHF. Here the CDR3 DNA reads TGTGCCAGCAGTTACTCAGGGGGTAATTCACCCCTCCACTTT.

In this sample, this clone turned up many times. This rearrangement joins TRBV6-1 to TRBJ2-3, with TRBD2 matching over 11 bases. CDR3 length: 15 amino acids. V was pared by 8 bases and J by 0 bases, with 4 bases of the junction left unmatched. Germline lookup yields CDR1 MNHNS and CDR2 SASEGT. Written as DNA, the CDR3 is TGTGCCAGCGAGCTAGCGGGAGGAAGCACAGATACGCAGTATTTT. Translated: CASELAGGSTDTQYF.

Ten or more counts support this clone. The CDR3: CASSLSKGGGGREYF. The CDR3 bases are TGTGCCAGCAGTTTATCGAAGGGGGGAGGCGGGAGAGAGTACTTC. The rearrangement joins TRBV27 to TRBJ2-7, with D tentatively TRBD2 (7 bases). The germline V gene has CDR1 MNHEY and CDR2 SMNVEV (reference sequence). The length of the CDR3 is 15 residues. V lost 0 bases and J 11 bases, leaving 20 bases between the germline ends.